A selection of T cell receptor beta chains follows, all from one sample in a study of cytomegalovirus exposure and HLA in healthy donors. The protocol was immunoSEQ multiplex PCR, while the TCRdb copy is restricted to in-frame clones and leaves out a portion. The sample lists approximately 180,000 clones, around 79% occurring once. The specimen was PBMCs. The receptor set was obtained from a woman between 50 and 59 years old in good health and CMV-seronegative. The CDR3 runs from the conserved cysteine through the conserved F or W. The order of the fields is clone size, J gene, V gene, D gene, CDR3 DNA, CDR3 protein. A D gene is named only where the DNA matches it firmly. Clone sizes are given selectively: once, few, many, or a class where the clone is expanded.

>once|TRBJ2-7|TRBV2|-
TGCGCCAGCAGTGAAATAGGCGGATCCTACGAGCAGTACTTC
CASSEIGGSYEQYF
>few|TRBJ2-3|TRBV9|TRBD2
TGTGCCAGCAGCGTAGCGGGAGGGCGGGAAGATACGCAGTATTTT
CASSVAGGREDTQYF
>-|TRBJ1-2|TRBV19|-
TGTGCCAGTAGTTTAACGGGGGATGGGGGCTACACCTTC
CASSLTGDGGYTF
>-|TRBJ1-5|TRBV27|-
TGTGCCAGCAGTTTAGACCTGGGCCAGCCCCAGCATTTT
CASSLDLGQPQHF
>-|TRBJ1-2|TRBV7-8|TRBD1
TGTGCCAGCAGCTTAGGGACAGGGGGCAATGGCTACACCTTC
CASSLGTGGNGYTF
>few|TRBJ1-2|TRBV9|-
TGTGCCAGCAGCCTCACAAGTGACGGGTTCTATGGCTACACCTTC
CASSLTSDGFYGYTF
>once|TRBJ1-6|TRBV5-5|TRBD1
TGTGCCAGCAGCCAGGGGGAGACAGGGAGATCGCCCCTCCACTTT
CASSQGETGRSPLHF
>-|TRBJ1-1|TRBV7-2|-
TGTGCCAGCAGCTTAACAGGGACGAACACTGAAGCTTTCTTT
CASSLTGTNTEAFF
>-|TRBJ2-7|TRBV6-5|TRBD2
TGTGCCAGCAGTTACTCGAAAGGCGGGGGGGCGTACGAGCAGTACTTC
CASSYSKGGGAYEQYF
>-|TRBJ1-2|TRBV11-2|TRBD1
TGTGCCAGCAGCCATCGACAGGGAGGAGGCTACACCTTC
CASSHRQGGGYTF
>-|TRBJ1-1|TRBV5-1|-
TGCGCCAGCAGCCCGACCCCCGGGAGTAGCACTGAAGCTTTCTTT
CASSPTPGSSTEAFF
>-|TRBJ1-2|TRBV6-5|-
TGTGCCAGCAGTTACTCTTATGTCGATGGCTACACCTTC
CASSYSYVDGYTF
>-|TRBJ1-1|TRBV29-1|-
TGCAGCGTCGCTCAGCGGGGTACTGAAGCTTTCTTT
CSVAQRGTEAFF
>-|TRBJ2-5|TRBV9|TRBD2
TGTGCCAGCAGCGTAGCTGGTTCTGGGACTAGCGGGAGTGGATTCTTAGAGACCCAGTACTTC
CASSVAGSGTSGSGFLETQYF
>-|TRBJ1-3|TRBV10-3|TRBD1
TGTGCCATCCGGGACAGGACCTACTCTGGAAACACCATATATTTT
CAIRDRTYSGNTIYF
>-|TRBJ2-6|TRBV27|TRBD1
TGTGCCAGCAGACCGGACAGGGTCTCTGGGGCCAACGTCCTGACTTTC
CASRPDRVSGANVLTF
>few|TRBJ2-7|TRBV7-9|-
TGTGCCAGCAGCTTAGGGGGGCTTACCTACGAGCAGTACTTC
CASSLGGLTYEQYF
>-|TRBJ1-4|TRBV1|-
TGCACCAGCAGCCACCCGGGACAGAAGGAAAAACTGTTTTTT
CTSSHPGQKEKLFF
>once|TRBJ1-2|TRBV7-9|-
TGTGCCAGCAGCCGCCTACAGGGCCCAGCGGAGGGCTACACCTTC
CASSRLQGPAEGYTF
>-|TRBJ1-1|TRBV19|-
TGTGCCAGTAGTATAGATCGGGGACTGTTGAACACTGAAGCTTTCTTT
CASSIDRGLLNTEAFF
>once|TRBJ1-5|TRBV19|-
TGTGCCAGTAGCTTTAGCAATCAGCCCCAGCATTTT
CASSFSNQPQHF
>-|TRBJ2-1|TRBV15|TRBD2
TGTGCCACCAGCAGAGTTCCTAGCGGCTACAATGAGCAGTTCTTC
CATSRVPSGYNEQFF
>-|TRBJ1-2|TRBV29-1|-
TGCAGCGCCCCCGGTGAGGGTACTAACTATGGCTACACCTTC
CSAPGEGTNYGYTF
>-|TRBJ1-2|TRBV2|TRBD1
TGTGCCAGCAGGGACAGGATGCGCTTTGATGGCTACACCTTC
CASRDRMRFDGYTF
>-|TRBJ1-2|TRBV19|TRBD1
TGTGCCAGTAGCAGATCGGGACAGGGATATGGCTACACCTTC
CASSRSGQGYGYTF
>-|TRBJ1-2|TRBV10-3|-
TGTGCCATCAGGAAAGACAGCACTAACTATGGCTACACCTTC
CAIRKDSTNYGYTF
>-|TRBJ2-1|TRBV6-4|TRBD2
TGTGCCAGCAGTGTCCGGGGGGGTGGCAATGAGCAGTTCTTC
CASSVRGGGNEQFF
>-|TRBJ2-3|TRBV12-5|TRBD1
TGTGCTAGTGGTTCACAGGACAGGGGAACAGATATGCAGTATTTT
CASGSQDRGTDMQYF
>-|TRBJ2-3|TRBV7-3|-
TGTGCCAGCAGCGTGTCAGGGGTGGGTACGCAGTATTTT
CASSVSGVGTQYF
>-|TRBJ1-4|TRBV6-1|-
TGTGCCAGCAGTGTAGAGGGCAGGGGAAATGAAAAACTGTTTTTT
CASSVEGRGNEKLFF
>few|TRBJ2-2|TRBV2|TRBD2
TGTGCCAGCAGTGATTTGGGCCTAGCGGGAAATCGGGACACCGGGGAGCTGTTTTTT
CASSDLGLAGNRDTGELFF
>-|TRBJ1-5|TRBV7-2|TRBD1
TGTGCCAGCAGCCCAAGCCCGGGACAGGGGGCAGGGCAGCCCCAGCATTTT
CASSPSPGQGAGQPQHF
>-|TRBJ1-2|TRBV28|TRBD1
TGTGCCAGCAGCTCGGGACAGAATTTCTATGGCTACACCTTC
CASSSGQNFYGYTF
>-|TRBJ1-1|TRBV27|-
TGTGCCAGCAGCCGTAACAGGGTCAGCACTGAAGCTTTCTTT
CASSRNRVSTEAFF
>-|TRBJ1-1|TRBV18|-
TGTGCCAGCTCACCCCTCCTTGAGAGGACTGAAGCTTTCTTT
CASSPLLERTEAFF
>few|TRBJ2-1|TRBV7-2|TRBD2
TGTGCCAGCAGCTACGGGAGCGGGAGGGCCCCTGAGCAGTTCTTC
CASSYGSGRAPEQFF
>-|TRBJ1-2|TRBV7-2|-
TGTGCCAGCAGCCTACAGGTTCTTTCCGGCTACACCTTC
CASSLQVLSGYTF
>-|TRBJ2-3|TRBV11-1|-
TGTGCCAGCAGCTTAGCAGGGGGTCCCACAGATACGCAGTATTTT
CASSLAGGPTDTQYF
>-|TRBJ2-7|TRBV14|TRBD2
TGTGCCAGCAGCCGGGGGGGACTCTCCTACGAGCAGTACTTC
CASSRGGLSYEQYF
>-|TRBJ2-7|TRBV29-1|TRBD1
TGCAGCGTTGGGGGACAGGGGCTTCCCTACGAGCAGTACTTC
CSVGGQGLPYEQYF
>-|TRBJ2-2|TRBV11-2|-
TGTGCCAGCAGCTCTACAGGGATTAGGACCGGGGAGCTGTTTTTT
CASSSTGIRTGELFF
>-|TRBJ2-7|TRBV9|TRBD2
TGTGCCAGCAGCGTAGGGGGGGGAGGCTCCTACGAGCAGTACTTC
CASSVGGGGSYEQYF
>-|TRBJ2-7|TRBV29-1|-
TGCAGCGCTTCGGAGGGGAATCTCTACGAGCAGTACTTC
CSASEGNLYEQYF